A single sample is the source of the 11 T cell receptor beta chains below, sequenced in a study of T cell responses to AZD1222 COVID-19 vaccine. Only in-frame clones appear in the TCRdb table, and some are missing; sequencing was by immunoSEQ multiplex PCR. The sample includes about 90,000 clones, about 87% of them seen just once. This material consisted of peripheral blood, taken on day 0 of AZD1222 vaccination. The receptors were sampled from an adult in good health.

The rearrangement joins TRBV7-2 to TRBJ1-3, with D perhaps matching TRBD1 (6 bases). The CDR3 has 15 amino acids. Trimming took 5 bases from V and 2 from J, leaving 13 bases between them. CDR1 SGHTA and CDR2 FQGNSA come from the germline V gene. The chain's CDR3 is CASSRRGVPGNTIYF. The DNA for the CDR3 is TGTGCCAGCAGCAGAAGGGGGGTACCTGGAAACACCATATATTTT.

The chain carries TRBV5-1 and TRBJ1-4, with 10 bases identical to TRBD1. CDR3 length equals 15 residues. Germline V gene sequence: CDR1 SGHRS, CDR2 YFSETQ. The V and J ends lost 0 bases and 8 bases, in that order; junction bases with no gene match: 4. The CDR3 protein is CASSLAGTGAEKLFF. The CDR3 bases are TGCGCCAGCAGCTTGGCCGGGACAGGGGCGGAAAAACTGTTTTTT.

V is TRBV27 and J is TRBJ1-1, with 9 bases fitting TRBD1. The germline V gene has CDR1 MNHEY and CDR2 SMNVEV (reference sequence). The CDR3 covers 15 residues. V lost 5 bases, J lost 5 bases, and 9 bases stayed unmatched. The CDR3 DNA follows: TGTGCCAGCAGTCCCCAGGGACAGGGATGGACTGAAGCTTTCTTT. It encodes CASSPQGQGWTEAFF.

The V gene is TRBV11-2, the J gene TRBJ1-4; D remains ambiguous. Per germline, CDR1 SGHAT and CDR2 FQNNGV. V gave up 2 bases and J gave up 8 bases, with 9 bases separating them. The CDR3 is 13 residues long. The CDR3 DNA is TGTGCCAGCAGCTTACGGGGTTGGGAAAAACTGTTTTTT. Its protein is CASSLRGWEKLFF.

The chain combines TRBV5-6 with TRBJ1-2; 8 nucleotides match TRBD1. Germline V gene lookup returns CDR1 SGHDT and CDR2 YYEEEE. This CDR3 is built from 17 residues. V shed 1 base and J 0 bases; nucleotides not matched to a gene: 8. The CDR3 sequence is CASSLRTTGGTNYGYTF. The CDR3 DNA follows: TGTGCCAGCAGCTTGAGGACAACAGGGGGAACTAACTATGGCTACACCTTC.

This chain links TRBV5-1 with TRBJ1-2, with unresolved D. Germline values: CDR1 SGHRS, CDR2 YFSETQ. The CDR3 contains 13 residues. V lost 0 bases and J 8 bases, leaving 11 bases between the germline ends. The CDR3 protein is CASSLDSPPGYTF. CDR3 bases: TGCGCCAGCAGCTTGGACAGTCCTCCGGGCTACACCTTC.

The rearrangement joins TRBV29-1 to TRBJ1-2, with D maybe TRBD1 (6 bases). CDR3 length equals 12 residues. Trimming pared 6 bases from V and 4 bases from J, leaving 12 bases between. Per the germline V gene, CDR1 is SQVTM and CDR2 is ANQGSEA. The CDR3 here is CSVQMTGYGYTF. The DNA for the CDR3 is TGCAGCGTCCAGATGACAGGCTATGGCTACACCTTC. Full variable domain (remainder filled in from reference TRBV29-1 and TRBJ1-2): SAVISQKPSRDICQRGTSLTIQCQVDSQVTMMFWYRQQPGQSLTLIATANQGSEATYESGFVIDKFPISRPNLTFSTLTVSNMSPEDSSIYLCSVQMTGYGYTFGSGTRLTVV.

This chain connects TRBV5-1 to TRBJ2-7; a possible D gene is TRBD1 (5 bases). V lost 0 bases to trimming and J lost 3 bases, with 10 bases between them. Germline V gene lookup returns CDR1 SGHRS and CDR2 YFSETQ. The CDR3 runs to 14 residues. Written as DNA, the CDR3 is TGCGCCAGCAGCTTGGCACAGGCTAGCTACGAGCAGTACTTC. Translation gives CASSLAQASYEQYF.

The chain recombines TRBV5-1 with TRBJ1-4; 11 bases are shared with TRBD1. Germline lookup yields CDR1 SGHRS and CDR2 YFSETQ. The CDR3 is made up of 15 amino acids. Trimming took 4 bases from V and 8 from J; bases not matched to a gene: 7. CDR3 sequence: CASSPRGQGEEKLFF. CDR3 sequence (DNA): TGCGCCAGCAGCCCTCGGGGACAGGGGGAGGAAAAACTGTTTTTT.

The chain is built from TRBV28 and TRBJ1-2; 9 bases are shared with TRBD1. Germline V gene lookup returns CDR1 MDHEN and CDR2 SYDVKM. V was pared by 5 bases and J by 4 bases, with 8 bases of the junction left unmatched. This CDR3 region has 15 residues. The CDR3 nucleotides read TGTGCCAGCAGTGAACAGGGGGCCCCCTCCTATGGCTACACCTTC. As protein: CASSEQGAPSYGYTF.

The J gene is TRBJ2-5, the V gene TRBV6-2 or TRBV6-3; 15 nucleotides line up with TRBD2. V dropped 5 bases and J dropped 1; count of bases not matched to a gene: 2. The germline V gene has CDR1 MNHEY and CDR2 SVGEGT. This CDR3 comprises 16 residues. The CDR3 protein is CASSGLAGGIQETQYF. CDR3 DNA sequence: TGTGCCAGCAGTGGACTAGCGGGAGGGATCCAAGAGACCCAGTACTTC.